This T cell receptor (beta chain) was captured in a study of blood T cells in healthy people across ages. Study conclusions and caveats: Measured against age, TCR beta diversity per million T cells decreased in a roughly linear manner. It was not known whether donors were CMV positive (a possible confounder of expanded clonotype changes).

This CDR3 contains 17 residues. Through a sample-barcoded 5' primer and a J-beta primer mix, a second PCR was run for roughly 6 to 12 cycles. CDR3-containing paired-end reads numbered at least 2.5 million in each sample. Each CDR3 protein gets one entry after TCRdb re-called the 5' RACE reads with MiXCR. The repertoire holds hundreds of thousands of distinct CDR3 sequences, 47% seen once, with about 22% in the top ten. Note on this clonotype: Its antigen is as yet unknown.

The genes are TRBV21-1 and TRBJ1-5; the DNA was not compared with TRBD1, the D call given in the table. TRBV21-1 is labeled a pseudogene. Sequences were obtained from blood. The TCR sequence derives from a man older than 75 in good health. The CDR3 sequence is CASSKLTREREYQPQHF. The CDR3 region has the DNA TGTGCCAGCAGCAAACTAACGCGGGAAAGGGAGTACCAGCCCCAGCATTTT.